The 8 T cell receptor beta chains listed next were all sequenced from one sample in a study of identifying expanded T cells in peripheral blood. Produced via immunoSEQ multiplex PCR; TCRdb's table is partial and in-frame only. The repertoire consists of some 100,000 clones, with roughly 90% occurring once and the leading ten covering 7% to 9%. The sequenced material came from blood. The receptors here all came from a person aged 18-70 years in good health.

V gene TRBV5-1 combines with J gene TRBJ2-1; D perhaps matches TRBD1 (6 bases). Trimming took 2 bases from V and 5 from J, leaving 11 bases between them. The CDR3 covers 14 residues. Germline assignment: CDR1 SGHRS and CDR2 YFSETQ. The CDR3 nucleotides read TGCGCCAGCAGCTTACCCGGGACAAACAATGAGCAGTTCTTC. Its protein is CASSLPGTNNEQFF.

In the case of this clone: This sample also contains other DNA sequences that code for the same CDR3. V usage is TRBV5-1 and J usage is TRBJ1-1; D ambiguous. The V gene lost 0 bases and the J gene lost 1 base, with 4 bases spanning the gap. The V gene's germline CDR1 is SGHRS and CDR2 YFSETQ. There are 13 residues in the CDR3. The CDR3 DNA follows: TGCGCCAGCAGCTTGGTCGCGAACACTGAAGCTTTCTTT. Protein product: CASSLVANTEAFF.

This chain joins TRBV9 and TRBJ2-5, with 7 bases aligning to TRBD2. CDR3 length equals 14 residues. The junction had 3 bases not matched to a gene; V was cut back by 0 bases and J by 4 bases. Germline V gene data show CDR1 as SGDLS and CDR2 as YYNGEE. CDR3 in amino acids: CASSVGERGETQYF. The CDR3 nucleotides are TGTGCCAGCAGCGTAGGAGAGCGGGGAGAGACCCAGTACTTC.

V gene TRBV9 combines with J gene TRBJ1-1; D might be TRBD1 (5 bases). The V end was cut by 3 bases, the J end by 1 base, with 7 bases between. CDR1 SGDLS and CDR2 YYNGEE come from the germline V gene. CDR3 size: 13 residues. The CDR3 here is CASSAGPNTEAFF. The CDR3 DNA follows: TGTGCCAGCAGCGCGGGGCCGAACACTGAAGCTTTCTTT.

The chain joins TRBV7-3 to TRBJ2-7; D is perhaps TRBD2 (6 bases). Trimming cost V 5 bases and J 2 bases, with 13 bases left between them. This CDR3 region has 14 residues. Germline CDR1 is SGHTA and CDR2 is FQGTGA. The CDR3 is CASSPSGPPYEQYF. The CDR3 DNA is TGTGCCAGCAGCCCCAGCGGGCCCCCCTACGAGCAGTACTTC.

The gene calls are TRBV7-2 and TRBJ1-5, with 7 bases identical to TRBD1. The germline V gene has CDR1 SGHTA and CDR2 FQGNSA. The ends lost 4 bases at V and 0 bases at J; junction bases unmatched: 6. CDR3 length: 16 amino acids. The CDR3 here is CASSSGTVHSNQPQHF. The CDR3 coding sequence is TGTGCCAGCAGCTCGGGGACAGTACATAGCAATCAGCCCCAGCATTTT.

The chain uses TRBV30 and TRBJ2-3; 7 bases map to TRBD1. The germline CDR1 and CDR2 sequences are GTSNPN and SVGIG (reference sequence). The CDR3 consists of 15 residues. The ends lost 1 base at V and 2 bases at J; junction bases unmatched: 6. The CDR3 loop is CAWSDGTANTDTQYF. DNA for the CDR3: TGTGCCTGGAGTGACGGGACAGCGAACACAGATACGCAGTATTTT.

The CDR3 here is CATWRGLASENEQFF. CDR3 nucleotides: TGTGCCACTTGGAGGGGACTAGCTTCCGAGAATGAGCAGTTCTTC. The chain employs TRBV6-1 and TRBJ2-1; 9 nucleotides line up with TRBD2. V lost 10 bases to trimming and J lost 7 bases; unmatched junction nucleotides: 14. The length of the CDR3 is 15 residues. Germline V CDR1 and CDR2: MNHNS, SASEGT.